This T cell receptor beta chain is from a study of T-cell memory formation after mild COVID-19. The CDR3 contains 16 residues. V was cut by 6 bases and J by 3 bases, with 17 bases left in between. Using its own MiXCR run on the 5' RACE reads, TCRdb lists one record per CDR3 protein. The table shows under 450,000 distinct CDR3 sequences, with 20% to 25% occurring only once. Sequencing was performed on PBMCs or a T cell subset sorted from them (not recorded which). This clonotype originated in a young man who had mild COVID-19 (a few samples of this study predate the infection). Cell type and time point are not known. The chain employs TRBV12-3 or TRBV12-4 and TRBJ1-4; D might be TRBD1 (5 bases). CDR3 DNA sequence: TGTGCCAGCAGCCCCCTCCGGAAGGGACCTAATGAAAAACTGTTTTTT. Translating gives CASSPLRKGPNEKLFF.